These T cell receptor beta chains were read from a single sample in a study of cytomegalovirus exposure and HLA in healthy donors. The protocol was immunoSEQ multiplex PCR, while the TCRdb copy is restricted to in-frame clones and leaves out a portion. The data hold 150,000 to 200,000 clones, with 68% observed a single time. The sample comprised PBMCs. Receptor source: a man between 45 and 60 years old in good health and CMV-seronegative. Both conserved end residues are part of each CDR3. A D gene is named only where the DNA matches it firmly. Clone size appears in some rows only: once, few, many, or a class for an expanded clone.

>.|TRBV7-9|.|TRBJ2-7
TGTGCCAGCAGCTTTCGCGGTGACTACGAGCAGTACTTC
CASSFRGDYEQYF
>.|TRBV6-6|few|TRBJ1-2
TGTGCCAGCAGTCGAGATAGACAGGTCTATGGCTACACCTTC
CASSRDRQVYGYTF
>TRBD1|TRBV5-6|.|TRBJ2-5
TGTGCCAGTGACAGGGGGGGGACCCAGTACTTC
CASDRGGTQYF
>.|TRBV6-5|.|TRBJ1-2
TGTGCCAGCAGTGCAACAGGGCATGGCTACACCTTC
CASSATGHGYTF
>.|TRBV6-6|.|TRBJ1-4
TGTGCCAGCAGTTACGGTGGGGCAGGGCGAAATGAAAAACTGTTTTTT
CASSYGGAGRNEKLFF
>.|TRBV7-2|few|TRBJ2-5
TGTGCCAGCAGCTTAGTAGGGACACCAACGGGGGAGACCCAGTACTTC
CASSLVGTPTGETQYF
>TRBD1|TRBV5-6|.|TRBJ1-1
TGTGCCAGCACCTTGGGAGGGGGCTCCATGAACACTGAAGCTTTCTTT
CASTLGGGSMNTEAFF
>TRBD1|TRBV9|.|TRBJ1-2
TGTGCCAGCAGTGTGTCAGGGACAGGGGTTGGCTACACCTTC
CASSVSGTGVGYTF
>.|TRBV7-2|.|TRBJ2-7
TGTGCCAGCAGCATCGGGACTTCAACTTCCTACGAGCAGTACTTC
CASSIGTSTSYEQYF
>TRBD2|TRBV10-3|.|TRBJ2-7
TGTGCCATCCGGGGAGGGGACGGGTTAACAGGAGGATACGAGCAGTACTTC
CAIRGGDGLTGGYEQYF
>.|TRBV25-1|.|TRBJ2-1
TGTGCCAGCAGTGAATCCCAGGGTTGGAGCTCCTACAATGAGCAGTTCTTC
CASSESQGWSSYNEQFF
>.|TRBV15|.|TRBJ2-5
TGTGCCACCAGCAGAGATCCTGAAGAGACCCAGTACTTC
CATSRDPEETQYF
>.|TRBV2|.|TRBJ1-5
TGTGCCAGCATGGGGGGACCTAGCAATCAGCCCCAGCATTTT
CASMGGPSNQPQHF
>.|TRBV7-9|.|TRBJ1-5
TGTGCCAGCAGCTTAGTAAAGGGGAAGATCTGGGATCAGCCCCAGCATTTT
CASSLVKGKIWDQPQHF
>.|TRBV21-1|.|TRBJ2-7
TGTGCCAGCAACCTGAGGGGGGGGGTCTACGAGCAGTACTTC
CASNLRGGVYEQYF
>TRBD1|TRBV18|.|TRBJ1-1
TGTGCCAGCTCACCAGAAACAGGGGGAATCGCTTTCTTT
CASSPETGGIAFF
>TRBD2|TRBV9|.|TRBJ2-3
TGTGCCAGCAGCGTTCGAGCGGGGGGCAGCACAGATACGCAGTATTTT
CASSVRAGGSTDTQYF
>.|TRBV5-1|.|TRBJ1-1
TGCGCCAGCAGCCTGACCCAGGGAAATAGGGACACTGAAGCTTTCTTT
CASSLTQGNRDTEAFF